Described below is a single T cell receptor (beta chain) sequence and its context. Antigen unknown. Germline V gene data show CDR1 as ENHRY and CDR2 as SYGVKD. The CDR3 spans 13 residues. Trimming pared 6 bases from V and 1 base from J, leaving 9 bases between. Time point described: blood from clinic visit 5 months post-surgery; TSC patient then seizure free. Sequencing was limited to surgery cases with top T cell transcript signatures in brain tissue. This specimen comes from a study of brain T cells in children with intractable seizures. Study-wide findings and caveats: Absence of clones before surgery may stem from lower sequencing depth.

Using immunoSEQ multiplex PCR, the repertoire was profiled, and TCRdb retains in-frame clones only, with some absent. The table lists under 400,000 clones, over 85% of them singletons. The chain has TRBV10-3 and TRBJ1-1; D is unclear. Source: peripheral blood, taken approximately 5 months after surgery. This sequence was found in a boy under three years old with tuberous sclerosis and intractable seizures. The CDR3 coding sequence is TGTGCCATCAGCGTAAATGAGAACACTGAAGCTTTCTTT. Its translation: CAISVNENTEAFF.